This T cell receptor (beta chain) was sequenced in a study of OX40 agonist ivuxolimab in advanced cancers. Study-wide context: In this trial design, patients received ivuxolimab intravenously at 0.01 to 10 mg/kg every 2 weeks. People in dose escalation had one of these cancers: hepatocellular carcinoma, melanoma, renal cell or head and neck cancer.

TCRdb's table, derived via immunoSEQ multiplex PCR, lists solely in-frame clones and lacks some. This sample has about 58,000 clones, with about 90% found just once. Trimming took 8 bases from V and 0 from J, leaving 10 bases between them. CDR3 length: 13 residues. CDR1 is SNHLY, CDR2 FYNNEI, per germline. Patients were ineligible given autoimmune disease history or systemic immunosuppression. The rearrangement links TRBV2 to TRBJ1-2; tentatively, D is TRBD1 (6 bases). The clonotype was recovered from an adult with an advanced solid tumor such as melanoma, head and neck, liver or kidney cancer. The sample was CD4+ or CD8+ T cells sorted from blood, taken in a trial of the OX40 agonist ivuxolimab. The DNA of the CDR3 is TGTGCCAGCTGGGGGGACACTAACTATGGCTACACCTTC. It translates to CASWGDTNYGYTF. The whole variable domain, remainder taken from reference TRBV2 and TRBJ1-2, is EPEVTQTPSHQVTQMGQEVILRCVPISNHLYFYWYRQILGQKVEFLVSFYNNEISEKSEIFDDQFSVERPDGSNFTLKIRSTKLEDSAMYFCASWGDTNYGYTFGSGTRLTVV.